The subject of this entry is one T cell receptor (beta chain). The antigen is not known. The sample belongs to a study of T cells in Graves' hyperthyroidism and ophthalmopathy. Hyperthyroidism in the patients, aged 18 to 65, was newly diagnosed and under 2 months in duration. The CDR3 length is 14 residues. Germline trimming cut 4 bases from V and 3 bases from J; bases unmatched to any gene: 4. CDR1 and CDR2 (germline): SGHRS, YFSETQ. Researchers took RNA transcripts and amplified the TCR beta CDR3 regions from them. With the HTBI primer set, the TCR CDR3 went through a first round of RT-PCR. TCRdb independently ran MiXCR on the multiplex PCR reads; one entry per CDR3 protein. The table has 45,000 to 55,000 distinct CDR3 sequences, approximately 50% seen once; the top ten hold over 30%. Study-wide results and caveats: Ophthalmopathy could be told apart from stable hyperthyroidism with a 13 V-J model.

The sequencing sample was made of peripheral blood or thyroid tissue (not recorded which). The clonotype comes from a man between 18 and 29 years old with Graves' hyperthyroidism. V is TRBV5-1 and J is TRBJ1-1; 9 bases are shared with TRBD1. The CDR3 DNA follows: TGCGCCAGCAGCAAAGACAGGGGGGACACTGAAGCTTTCTTT. Amino acid sequence: CASSKDRGDTEAFF.